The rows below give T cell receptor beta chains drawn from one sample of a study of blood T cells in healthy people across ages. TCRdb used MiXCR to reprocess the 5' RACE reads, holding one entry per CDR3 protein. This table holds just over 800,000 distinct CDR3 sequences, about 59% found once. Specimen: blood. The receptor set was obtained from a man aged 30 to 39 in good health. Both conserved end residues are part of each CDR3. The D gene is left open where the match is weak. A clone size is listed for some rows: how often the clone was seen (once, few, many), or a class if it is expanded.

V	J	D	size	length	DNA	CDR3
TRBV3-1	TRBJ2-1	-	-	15	TGTGCCAGCAGCCAAGATCGAGGGACACTCAATGAGCAGTTCTTC	CASSQDRGTLNEQFF
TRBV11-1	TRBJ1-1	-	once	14	TGTGCCAGCAGCTTAGATGTCATAAACACTGAAGCTTTCTTT	CASSLDVINTEAFF
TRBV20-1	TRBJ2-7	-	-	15	TGCAGTGCCCCCAGGGGGGGGACGACCTCCTACGAGCAGTACTTC	CSAPRGGTTSYEQYF
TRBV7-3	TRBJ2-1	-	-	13	TGTGCCAGCAGCTTAACGTTTAAGCATGAGCAGTTCTTC	CASSLTFKHEQFF
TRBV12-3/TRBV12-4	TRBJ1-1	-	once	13	TGTGCCAGCAGTTTAAAGCTATTCACTGAAGCTTTCTTT	CASSLKLFTEAFF
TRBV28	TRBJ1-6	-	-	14	TGTGCCAGCAGTTTAACCAGGGAAAATTCACCCCTCCACTTT	CASSLTRENSPLHF
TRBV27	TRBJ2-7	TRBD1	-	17	TGTGCCAGCAGTCCCGGGACAGGGGGCCCCAGGACTACCGAGCAGTACTTC	CASSPGTGGPRTTEQYF
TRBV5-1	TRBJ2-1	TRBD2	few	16	TGCGCCAGCAGCTTGCCTAGCGGGGGGATTTACAATGAGCAGTTCTTC	CASSLPSGGIYNEQFF
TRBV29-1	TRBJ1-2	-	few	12	TGCAGCGTGAATACCCAGGGTGGTGGCTACACCTTC	CSVNTQGGGYTF
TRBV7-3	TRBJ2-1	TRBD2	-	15	TGTGCCAGCACCCCTAGCGGGGGGGCCTACAATGAGCAGTTCTTC	CASTPSGGAYNEQFF
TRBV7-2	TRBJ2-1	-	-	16	TGTGCCAGCAGCCCGCAGGCGCGGGGGCCCCACAATGAGCAGTTCTTC	CASSPQARGPHNEQFF
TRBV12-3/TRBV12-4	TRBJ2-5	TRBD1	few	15	TGTGCCAGCAGTCGACAGGGGGTTGCTGGAGAGACCCAGTACTTC	CASSRQGVAGETQYF
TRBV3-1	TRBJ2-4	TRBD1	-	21	TGTGCCAGCAGCTTATCAAAGCCGGGACAGGGCGCAATTGTAGCCAAAAACATTCAGTACTTC	CASSLSKPGQGAIVAKNIQYF
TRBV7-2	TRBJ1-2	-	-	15	TGTGCCAGCAGCCAACGGACGGATCCTAACTATGGCTACACCTTC	CASSQRTDPNYGYTF
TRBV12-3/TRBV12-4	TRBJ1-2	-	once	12	TGTGCCAGCAGCCGAGGGGTTGGTGGCTACACCTTC	CASSRGVGGYTF
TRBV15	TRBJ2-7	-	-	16	TGTGCCACCAGCAGAGATAGCTATTGGGGGTCCCACGAGCAGTACTTC	CATSRDSYWGSHEQYF
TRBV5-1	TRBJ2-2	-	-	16	TGCGCCAGCAGCTTGGATTTGCAGGGTGGTACCGGGGAGCTGTTTTTT	CASSLDLQGGTGELFF
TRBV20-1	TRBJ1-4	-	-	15	TGCAGTGCTAGGGTAGAAACCCCAACTAATGAAAAACTGTTTTTT	CSARVETPTNEKLFF
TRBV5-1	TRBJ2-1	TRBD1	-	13	TGCGCCAGCAGCTACAGGGGCACGAATGAGCAGTTCTTC	CASSYRGTNEQFF
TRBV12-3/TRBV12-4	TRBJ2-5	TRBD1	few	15	TGTGCCAGCAGTTTAGGGACAGGGGGCGAGGAGACCCAGTACTTC	CASSLGTGGEETQYF
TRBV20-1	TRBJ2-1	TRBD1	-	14	TGCAGTGCTTCCGGGACAGGGAATTTCCATGAGCAGTTCTTC	CSASGTGNFHEQFF
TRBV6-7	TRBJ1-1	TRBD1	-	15	TGTGCCGGCAGTCTCCAGGGACAGGTGAACACTGAAGCTTTCTTT	CAGSLQGQVNTEAFF
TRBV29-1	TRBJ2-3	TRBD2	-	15	TGCAGCGTTGAGGTGGCGACTAGCCCCACAGATACGCAGTATTTT	CSVEVATSPTDTQYF
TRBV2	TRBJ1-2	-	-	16	TGTGCCAGCAGTGATTCCGGGGGCGCGACCCCCTATGGCTACACCTTC	CASSDSGGATPYGYTF
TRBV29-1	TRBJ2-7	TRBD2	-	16	TGCAGCGTTGTACTATCCATAGCGGGGAGAGGCTACGAGCAGTACTTC	CSVVLSIAGRGYEQYF
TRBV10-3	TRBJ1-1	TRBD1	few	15	TGTGCCACATCGGGGCTCAGGGGGGAGAACACTGAAGCTTTCTTT	CATSGLRGENTEAFF
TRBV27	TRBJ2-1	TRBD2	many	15	TGTGCCAGCCTGTTAGCGGGGGCGAAATACAATGAGCAGTTCTTC	CASLLAGAKYNEQFF
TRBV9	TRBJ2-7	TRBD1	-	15	TGTGCCAGCAGCCCCCGTGGACAGGGGACTACCGAGCAGTACTTC	CASSPRGQGTTEQYF
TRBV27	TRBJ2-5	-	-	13	TGTGCCAGCAGTAAGCGCACGGAAGAGACCCAGTACTTC	CASSKRTEETQYF
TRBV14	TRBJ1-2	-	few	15	TGTGCCAGCAGCCAAGCCCGGGCTCAAAATTATGGCTACACCTTC	CASSQARAQNYGYTF
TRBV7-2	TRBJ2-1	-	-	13	TGTGCCAGCAGCGTAGAGCACTACAATGAGCAGTTCTTC	CASSVEHYNEQFF
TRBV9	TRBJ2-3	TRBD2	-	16	TGTGCCAGCAGCGTTAGTGTCGGGGGGGCCACAGATACGCAGTATTTT	CASSVSVGGATDTQYF
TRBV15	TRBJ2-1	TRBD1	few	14	TGTGCCACCAGCTGGGACAGGGAGATCAATGAGCAGTTCTTC	CATSWDREINEQFF
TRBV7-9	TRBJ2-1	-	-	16	TGTGCCAGCAGCTTAGCAGGGCCCCCCGTCGGCAATGAGCAGTTCTTC	CASSLAGPPVGNEQFF
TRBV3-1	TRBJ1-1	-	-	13	TGTGCCAGCAGCCCTTTTGCGAACACTGAAGCTTTCTTT	CASSPFANTEAFF
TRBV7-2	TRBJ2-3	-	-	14	TGTGCCAGCAGCAGAGGGGATGACTTTGATACGCAGTATTTT	CASSRGDDFDTQYF
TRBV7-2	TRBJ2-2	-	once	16	TGTGCCAGCAGCTTAGTGGGGGGGGGCAACACCGGGGAGCTGTTTTTT	CASSLVGGGNTGELFF
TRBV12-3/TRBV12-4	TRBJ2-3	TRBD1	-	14	TGTGCCAGCAGGGGGGACAGTAATACAGATACGCAGTATTTT	CASRGDSNTDTQYF
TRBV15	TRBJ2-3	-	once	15	TGTGCCACCAGCAGAGCTGGACTTAGCACAGATACGCAGTATTTT	CATSRAGLSTDTQYF
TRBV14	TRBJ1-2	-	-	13	TGTACCAGCAGCCAAGCTCTTACTGGCGGCTACACCTTC	CTSSQALTGGYTF